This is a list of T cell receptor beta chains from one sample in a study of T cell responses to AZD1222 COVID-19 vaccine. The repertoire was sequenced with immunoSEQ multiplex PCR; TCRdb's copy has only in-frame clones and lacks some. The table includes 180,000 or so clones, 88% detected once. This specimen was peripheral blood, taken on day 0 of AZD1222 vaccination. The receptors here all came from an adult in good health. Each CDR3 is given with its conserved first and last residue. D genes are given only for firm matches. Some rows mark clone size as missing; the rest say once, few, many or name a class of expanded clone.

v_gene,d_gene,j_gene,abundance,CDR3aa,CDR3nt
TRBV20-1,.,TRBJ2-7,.,CSAKRASRWYF,TGCAGTGCCAAAAGGGCCAGCCGGTGGTACTTC
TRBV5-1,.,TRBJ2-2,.,CASRVYPRGDTGELFF,TGCGCCAGCAGGGTTTATCCCAGGGGGGACACCGGGGAGCTGTTTTTT
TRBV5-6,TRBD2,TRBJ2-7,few,CASSLARGLAVYEQYF,TGTGCCAGCAGCTTGGCCCGGGGACTAGCTGTCTACGAGCAGTACTTC
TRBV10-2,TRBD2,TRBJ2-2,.,CASMETSGGAGELFF,TGCGCCAGCATGGAGACTAGCGGGGGGGCCGGGGAGCTGTTTTTT
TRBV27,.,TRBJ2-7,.,CASSLGPGAYEQYF,TGTGCCAGCAGTTTAGGGCCAGGAGCCTACGAGCAGTACTTC
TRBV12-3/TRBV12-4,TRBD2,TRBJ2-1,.,CASSPTSGGEQFF,TGTGCCAGCAGTCCGACTAGCGGCGGCGAGCAGTTCTTC
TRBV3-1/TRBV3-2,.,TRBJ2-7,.,CASSQSGLGESYEQYF,TGTGCCAGCAGCCAGTCGGGATTGGGGGAGTCCTACGAGCAGTACTTC
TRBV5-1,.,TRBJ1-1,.,CASSINREVNTEAFF,TGCGCCAGCAGCATCAACAGGGAGGTTAACACTGAAGCTTTCTTT
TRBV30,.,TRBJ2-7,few,CAWSVDYEQYF,TGTGCCTGGAGTGTCGATTACGAGCAGTACTTC
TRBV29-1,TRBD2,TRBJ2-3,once,CSINRGVGDTQYF,TGCAGCATAAATCGGGGGGTTGGAGATACGCAGTATTTT
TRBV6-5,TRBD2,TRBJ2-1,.,CASRLAGGLNEQFF,TGTGCCAGCAGACTAGCGGGGGGGCTAAATGAGCAGTTCTTC
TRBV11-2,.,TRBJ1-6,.,CASTQAPVNSPLHF,TGTGCCAGCACTCAAGCCCCTGTTAATTCACCCCTCCACTTT
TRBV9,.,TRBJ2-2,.,CASSGATGNTGELFF,TGTGCCAGCAGCGGGGCGACAGGAAACACCGGGGAGCTGTTTTTT
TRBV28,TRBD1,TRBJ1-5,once,CASRSYRGPSNQPQHF,TGTGCCAGCAGGTCCTACAGGGGACCTAGCAATCAGCCCCAGCATTTT
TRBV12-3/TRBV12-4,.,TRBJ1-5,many,CASSQGLNQPQHF,TGTGCCAGCAGCCAGGGCCTCAATCAGCCCCAGCATTTT
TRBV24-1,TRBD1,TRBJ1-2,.,CATSDSFTGGYGYTF,TGTGCCACCAGTGATTCTTTTACAGGGGGCTATGGCTACACCTTC
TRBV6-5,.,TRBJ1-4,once,CAIHKGGATNEKLFF,TGTGCCATCCATAAGGGGGGGGCGACTAATGAAAAACTGTTTTTT
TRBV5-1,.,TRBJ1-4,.,CASSLGRGGAGEKLFF,TGCGCCAGCAGCTTGGGTCGTGGAGGGGCAGGAGAAAAACTGTTTTTT
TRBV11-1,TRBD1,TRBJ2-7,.,CASSLVRTGAYEQYF,TGTGCCAGCAGCTTAGTACGGACAGGAGCCTACGAGCAGTACTTC
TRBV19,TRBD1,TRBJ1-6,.,CASSMYRGDSPLHF,TGTGCCAGTAGTATGTACAGGGGAGATTCACCCCTCCACTTT
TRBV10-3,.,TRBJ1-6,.,CAISEREGSSYNSPLHF,TGTGCCATCAGTGAGAGGGAGGGGAGCTCCTATAATTCACCCCTCCACTTT
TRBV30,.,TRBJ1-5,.,CAWRGRGDNQPQHF,TGTGCCTGGAGGGGCAGGGGCGACAATCAGCCCCAGCATTTT
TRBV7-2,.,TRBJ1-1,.,CASSLAVWRNTEAFF,TGTGCCAGCAGCTTAGCGGTGTGGAGGAACACTGAAGCTTTCTTT
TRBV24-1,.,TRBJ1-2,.,CATSSHLGGAGYGYTF,TGTGCCACCAGTTCGCACCTCGGGGGCGCAGGCTATGGCTACACCTTC
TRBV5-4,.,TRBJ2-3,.,CASSLDRFTDTQYF,TGTGCCAGCAGCTTGGACAGGTTCACAGATACGCAGTATTTT
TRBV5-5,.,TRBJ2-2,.,CASSLIQGNTGELFF,TGTGCCAGCAGCCTTATTCAGGGTAACACCGGGGAGCTGTTTTTT
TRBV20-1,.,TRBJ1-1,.,CSARDVGAPFF,TGCAGTGCTAGAGACGTCGGCGCGCCTTTCTTT
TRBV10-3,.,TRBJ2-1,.,CAISELQGLLLNEQFF,TGTGCCATCAGTGAGTTACAGGGATTATTGCTCAATGAGCAGTTCTTC
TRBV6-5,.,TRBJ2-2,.,CASKTEQNTGELFF,TGTGCCAGCAAGACGGAACAAAACACCGGGGAGCTGTTTTTT
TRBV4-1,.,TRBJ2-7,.,CASSLGEGDEQYF,TGCGCCAGCAGCCTGGGGGAAGGGGACGAGCAGTACTTC
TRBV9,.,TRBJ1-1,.,CASSVRPEKEAFF,TGTGCCAGCAGCGTTCGTCCCGAGAAGGAAGCTTTCTTT
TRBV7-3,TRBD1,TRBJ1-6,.,CASSRETGDNSPLHF,TGTGCCAGCAGCCGCGAGACAGGGGATAATTCACCCCTCCACTTT
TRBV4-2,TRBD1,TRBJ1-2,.,CASSHRTGIDGYTF,TGTGCCAGCAGCCACCGGACAGGGATTGATGGCTACACCTTC
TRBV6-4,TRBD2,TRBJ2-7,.,CASSDPGLADIHEQYF,TGTGCCAGCAGTGACCCGGGACTAGCGGATATTCACGAGCAGTACTTC
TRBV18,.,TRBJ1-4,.,CASSPIIGALNEKLFF,TGTGCCAGCTCCCCCATCATTGGGGCCCTTAATGAAAAACTGTTTTTT
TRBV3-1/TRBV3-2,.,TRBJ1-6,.,CASSQEFLTEGHSPLHF,TGTGCCAGCAGCCAAGAGTTCTTAACAGAGGGCCATTCACCCCTCCACTTT
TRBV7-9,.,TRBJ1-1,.,CASSGLIRTNTEAFF,TGTGCCAGCAGCGGCCTTATCAGGACGAACACTGAAGCTTTCTTT
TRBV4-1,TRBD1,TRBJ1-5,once,CASSQAEKGQGINQPQHF,TGCGCCAGCAGCCAAGCCGAAAAGGGACAGGGGATTAATCAGCCCCAGCATTTT
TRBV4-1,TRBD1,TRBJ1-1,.,CASSQATGDGTEAFF,TGCGCCAGCAGCCAGGCGACAGGGGATGGCACTGAAGCTTTCTTT
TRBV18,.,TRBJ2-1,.,CASSPPIYNEQFF,TGTGCCAGCTCACCACCTATATACAATGAGCAGTTCTTC
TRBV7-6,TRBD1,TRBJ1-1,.,CASSLGQAPNTEAFF,TGTGCCAGCAGCCTCGGACAGGCGCCGAACACTGAAGCTTTCTTT
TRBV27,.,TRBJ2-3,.,CASSYLSGDTDTQYF,TGTGCCAGCAGTTATCTCTCCGGCGACACAGATACGCAGTATTTT
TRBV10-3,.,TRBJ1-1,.,CAISELEGGAAFF,TGTGCCATCAGTGAGCTAGAGGGTGGCGCGGCTTTCTTT
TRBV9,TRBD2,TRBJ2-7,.,CASSAGLALYEQYF,TGTGCCAGCAGCGCCGGACTAGCGCTATACGAGCAGTACTTC
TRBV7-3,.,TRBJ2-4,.,CASSSKGPSKNIQYF,TGTGCCAGCAGCTCGAAAGGCCCCAGTAAAAACATTCAGTACTTC
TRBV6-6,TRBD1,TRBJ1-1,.,CASSIGTARGTEAFF,TGTGCCAGCAGTATAGGGACAGCCAGGGGGACTGAAGCTTTCTTT
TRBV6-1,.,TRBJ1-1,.,CASSELQPEAFF,TGTGCCAGCAGTGAACTACAGCCTGAAGCTTTCTTT
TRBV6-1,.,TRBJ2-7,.,CASSELQSGHRSYEQYF,TGTGCCAGCAGTGAACTGCAATCGGGACACCGCTCCTACGAGCAGTACTTC
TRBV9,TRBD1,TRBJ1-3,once,CASSVTGGSGNTIYF,TGTGCCAGCAGCGTGACAGGGGGGTCCGGAAACACCATATATTTT